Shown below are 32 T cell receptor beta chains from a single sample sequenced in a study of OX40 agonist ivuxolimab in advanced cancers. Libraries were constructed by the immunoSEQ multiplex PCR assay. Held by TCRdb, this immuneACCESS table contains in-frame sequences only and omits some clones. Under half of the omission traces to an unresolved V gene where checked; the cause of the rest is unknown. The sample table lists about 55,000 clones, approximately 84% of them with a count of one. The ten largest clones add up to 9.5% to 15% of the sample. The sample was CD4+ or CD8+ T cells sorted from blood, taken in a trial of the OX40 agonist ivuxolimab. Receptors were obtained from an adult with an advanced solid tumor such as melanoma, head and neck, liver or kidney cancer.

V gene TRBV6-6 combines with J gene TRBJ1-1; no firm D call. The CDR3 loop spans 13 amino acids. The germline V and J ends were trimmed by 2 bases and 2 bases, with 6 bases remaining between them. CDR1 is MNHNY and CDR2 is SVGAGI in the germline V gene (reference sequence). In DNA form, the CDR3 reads TGTGCCAGCAGTTACGACGGAAACACTGAAGCTTTCTTT. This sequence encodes CASSYDGNTEAFF.

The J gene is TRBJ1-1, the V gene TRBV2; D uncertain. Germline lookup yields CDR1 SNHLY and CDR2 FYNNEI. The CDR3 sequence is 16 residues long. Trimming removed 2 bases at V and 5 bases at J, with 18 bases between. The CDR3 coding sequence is TGTGCCAGCAGTGAACGGGAGGCCTTGTTAGGGACTGAAGCTTTCTTT. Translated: CASSEREALLGTEAFF.

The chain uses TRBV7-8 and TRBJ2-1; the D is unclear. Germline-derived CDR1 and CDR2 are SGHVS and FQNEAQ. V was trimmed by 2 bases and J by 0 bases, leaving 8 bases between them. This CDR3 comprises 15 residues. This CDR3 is CASSLMESSYNEQFF. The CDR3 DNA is TGTGCCAGCAGCTTAATGGAGTCCTCCTACAATGAGCAGTTCTTC.

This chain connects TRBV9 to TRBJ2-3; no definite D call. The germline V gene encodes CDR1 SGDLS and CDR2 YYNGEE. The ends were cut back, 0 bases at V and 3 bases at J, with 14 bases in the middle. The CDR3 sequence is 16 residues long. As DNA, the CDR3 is TGTGCCAGCAGCGTAGGGGTCTTAACACAGACAGATACGCAGTATTTT. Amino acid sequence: CASSVGVLTQTDTQYF.

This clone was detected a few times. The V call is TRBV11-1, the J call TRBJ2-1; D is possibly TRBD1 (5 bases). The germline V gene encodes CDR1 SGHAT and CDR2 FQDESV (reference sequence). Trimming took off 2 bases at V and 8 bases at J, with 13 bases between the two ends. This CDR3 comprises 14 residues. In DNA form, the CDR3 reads TGTGCCAGCAGCTTACAGGGCTGGGCGGATGAGCAGTTCTTC. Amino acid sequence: CASSLQGWADEQFF.

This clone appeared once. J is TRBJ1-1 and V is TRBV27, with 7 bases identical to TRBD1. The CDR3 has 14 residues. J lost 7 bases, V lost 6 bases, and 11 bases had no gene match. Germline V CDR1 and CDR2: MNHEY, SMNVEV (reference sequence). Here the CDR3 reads CASRTGMFRVEAFF. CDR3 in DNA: TGTGCCAGCAGGACAGGGATGTTTAGAGTTGAAGCTTTCTTT.

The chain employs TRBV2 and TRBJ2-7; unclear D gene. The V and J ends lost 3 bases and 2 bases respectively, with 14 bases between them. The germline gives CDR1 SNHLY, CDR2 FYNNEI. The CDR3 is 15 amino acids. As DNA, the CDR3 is TGTGCCAGCAGTGACTTGGTGCGTACCCCCTACGAGCAGTACTTC. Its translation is CASSDLVRTPYEQYF.

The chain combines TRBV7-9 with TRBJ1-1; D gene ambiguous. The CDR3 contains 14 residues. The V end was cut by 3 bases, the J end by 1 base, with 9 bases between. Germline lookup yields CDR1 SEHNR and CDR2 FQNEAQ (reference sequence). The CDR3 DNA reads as TGTGCCAGCAGCTTCCACTGGGGGAACACTGAAGCTTTCTTT. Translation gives CASSFHWGNTEAFF.

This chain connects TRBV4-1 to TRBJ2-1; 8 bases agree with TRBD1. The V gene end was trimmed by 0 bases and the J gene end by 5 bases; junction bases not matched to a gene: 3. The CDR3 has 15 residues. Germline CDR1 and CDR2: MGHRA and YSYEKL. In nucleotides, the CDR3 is TGCGCCAGCAGCCAAGATCCAGGGGGCAACAATGAGCAGTTCTTC. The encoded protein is CASSQDPGGNNEQFF.

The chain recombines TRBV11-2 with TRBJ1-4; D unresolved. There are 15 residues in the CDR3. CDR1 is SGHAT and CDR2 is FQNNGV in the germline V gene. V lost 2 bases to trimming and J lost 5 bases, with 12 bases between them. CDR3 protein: CASSLIAASNEKLFF. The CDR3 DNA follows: TGTGCCAGCAGCTTAATAGCTGCCTCCAATGAAAAACTGTTTTTT.

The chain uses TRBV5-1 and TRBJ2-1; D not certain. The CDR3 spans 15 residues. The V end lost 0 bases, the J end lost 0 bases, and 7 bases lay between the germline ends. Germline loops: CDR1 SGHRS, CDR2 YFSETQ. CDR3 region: CASSLGPSSYNEQFF. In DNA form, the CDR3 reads TGCGCCAGCAGCTTGGGGCCCAGCTCCTACAATGAGCAGTTCTTC.

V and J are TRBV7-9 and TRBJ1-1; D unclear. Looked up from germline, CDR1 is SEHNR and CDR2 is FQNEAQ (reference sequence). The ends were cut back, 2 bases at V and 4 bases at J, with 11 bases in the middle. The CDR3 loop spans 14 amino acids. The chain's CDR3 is CASSLWQEATEAFF. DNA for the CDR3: TGTGCCAGCAGCTTATGGCAGGAGGCCACTGAAGCTTTCTTT.

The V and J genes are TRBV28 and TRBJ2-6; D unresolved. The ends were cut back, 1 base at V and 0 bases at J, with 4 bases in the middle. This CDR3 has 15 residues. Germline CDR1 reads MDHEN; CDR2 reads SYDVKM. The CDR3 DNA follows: TGTGCCAGCAGTTTATACAACTCTGGGGCCAACGTCCTGACTTTC. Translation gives CASSLYNSGANVLTF.

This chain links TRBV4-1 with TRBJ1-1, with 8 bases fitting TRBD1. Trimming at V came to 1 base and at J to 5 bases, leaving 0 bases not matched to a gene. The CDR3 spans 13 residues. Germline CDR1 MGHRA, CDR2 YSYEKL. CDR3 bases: TGCGCCAGCAGCCAAGGACAGGGGACTGAAGCTTTCTTT. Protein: CASSQGQGTEAFF.

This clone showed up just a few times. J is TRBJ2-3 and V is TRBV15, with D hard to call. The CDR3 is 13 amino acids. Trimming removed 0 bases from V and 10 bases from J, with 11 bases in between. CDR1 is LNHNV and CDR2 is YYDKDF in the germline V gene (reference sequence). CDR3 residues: CATSRDLQYPQYF. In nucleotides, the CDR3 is TGTGCCACCAGCAGAGATCTGCAATACCCGCAGTATTTT.

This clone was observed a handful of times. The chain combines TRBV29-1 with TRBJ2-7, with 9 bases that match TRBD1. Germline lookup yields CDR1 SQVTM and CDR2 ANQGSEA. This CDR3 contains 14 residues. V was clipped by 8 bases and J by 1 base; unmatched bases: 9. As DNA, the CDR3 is TGCAGCATCCTGGGGACAGGGTATTCCTACGAGCAGTACTTC. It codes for CSILGTGYSYEQYF.

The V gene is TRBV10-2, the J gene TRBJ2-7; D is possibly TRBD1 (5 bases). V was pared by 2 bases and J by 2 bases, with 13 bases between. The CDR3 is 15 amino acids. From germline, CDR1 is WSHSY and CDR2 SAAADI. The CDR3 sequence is CASSEIGAGPYEQYF. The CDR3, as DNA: TGCGCCAGCAGTGAGATTGGGGCAGGGCCCTACGAGCAGTACTTC.

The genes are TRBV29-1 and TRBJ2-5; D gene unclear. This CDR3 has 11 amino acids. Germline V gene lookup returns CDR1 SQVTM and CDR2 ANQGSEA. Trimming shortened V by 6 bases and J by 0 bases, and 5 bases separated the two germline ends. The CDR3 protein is CSVEDQETQYF. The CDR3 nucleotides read TGCAGCGTCGAGGACCAAGAGACCCAGTACTTC.

CDR3 DNA sequence: TGTGCCAGCAGTCTCCGGGGGCCCCACACAGATACGCAGTATTTT. This gives the protein CASSLRGPHTDTQYF. V and J are TRBV27 and TRBJ2-3; D is tentatively TRBD1 or TRBD2 (6 bases each). This CDR3 comprises 15 residues. Trimming took 5 bases from V and 2 from J, leaving 14 bases between them. Germline-derived CDR1 and CDR2 are MNHEY and SMNVEV (reference sequence).

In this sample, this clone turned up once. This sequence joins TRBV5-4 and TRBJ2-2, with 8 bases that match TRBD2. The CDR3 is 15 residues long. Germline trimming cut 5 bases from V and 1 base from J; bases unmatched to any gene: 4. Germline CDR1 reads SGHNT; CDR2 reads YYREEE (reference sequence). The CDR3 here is CASSPGLENTGELFF. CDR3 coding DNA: TGTGCCAGCAGTCCGGGACTAGAGAACACCGGGGAGCTGTTTTTT.

CDR3 nucleotide sequence: TGTGCCAGCAGCTTGGGCGAGGAACATCTCACTGAAGCTTTCTTT. It codes for CASSLGEEHLTEAFF. This chain links TRBV7-9 with TRBJ1-1; no reliable D call. V was pared by 3 bases and J by 4 bases, with 15 bases between. This CDR3 has 15 residues. Per germline, CDR1 SEHNR and CDR2 FQNEAQ (reference sequence).

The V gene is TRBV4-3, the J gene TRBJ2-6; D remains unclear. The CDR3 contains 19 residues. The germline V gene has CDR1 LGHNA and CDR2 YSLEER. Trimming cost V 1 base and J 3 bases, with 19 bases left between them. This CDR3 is CASSQVFYGPSGGANVLTF. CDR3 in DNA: TGCGCCAGCAGCCAAGTATTCTACGGTCCGAGTGGTGGGGCCAACGTCCTGACTTTC.

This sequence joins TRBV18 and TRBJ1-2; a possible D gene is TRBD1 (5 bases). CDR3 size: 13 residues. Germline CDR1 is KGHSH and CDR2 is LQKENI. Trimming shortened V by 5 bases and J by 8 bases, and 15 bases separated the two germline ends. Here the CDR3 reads CASSSAGTGGYTF. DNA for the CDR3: TGTGCCAGCTCATCGGCCGGGACCGGAGGCTACACCTTC. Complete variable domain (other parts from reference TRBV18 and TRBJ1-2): NAGVMQNPRHLVRRRGQEARLRCSPMKGHSHVYWYRQLPEEGLKFMVYLQKENIIDESGMPKERFSAEFPKEGPSILRIQQVVRGDSAAYFCASSSAGTGGYTFGSGTRLTVV.

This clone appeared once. The CDR3 reads CASSTYSGGTYQPQHF. The CDR3 nucleotides are TGTGCCAGTAGTACCTATTCAGGGGGAACTTATCAGCCCCAGCATTTT. The V and J genes are TRBV19 and TRBJ1-5; 7 nucleotides line up with TRBD1. There are 16 residues in the CDR3. The ends lost 4 bases at V and 5 bases at J; junction bases unmatched: 11. Looked up from germline, CDR1 is LNHDA and CDR2 is SQIVND (reference sequence).

The CDR3 sequence is CAVGNLGQGKGGANVLTF. For the CDR3, the DNA is TGTGCCGTCGGGAACCTGGGACAGGGGAAAGGTGGGGCCAACGTCCTGACTTTC. The chain employs TRBV28 and TRBJ2-6, with TRBD1 matching 10 bases. With V trimmed by 11 bases and J by 3 bases, 16 bases remained unmatched. The CDR3 spans 18 residues. Germline CDR1 reads MDHEN; CDR2 reads SYDVKM.

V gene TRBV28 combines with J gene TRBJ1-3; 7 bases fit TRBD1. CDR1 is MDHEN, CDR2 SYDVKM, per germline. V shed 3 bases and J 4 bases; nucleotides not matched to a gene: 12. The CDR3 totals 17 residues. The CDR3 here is CASSFVLQGTAGNTIYF. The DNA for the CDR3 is TGTGCCAGCAGTTTCGTACTACAGGGGACGGCCGGAAACACCATATATTTT.

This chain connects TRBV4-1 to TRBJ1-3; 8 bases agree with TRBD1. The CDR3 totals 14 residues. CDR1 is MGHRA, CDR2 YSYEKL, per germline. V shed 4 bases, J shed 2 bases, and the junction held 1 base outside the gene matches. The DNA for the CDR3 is TGCGCCAGCAGCCTGGACAGGGCTGGAAACACCATATATTTT. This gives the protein CASSLDRAGNTIYF.

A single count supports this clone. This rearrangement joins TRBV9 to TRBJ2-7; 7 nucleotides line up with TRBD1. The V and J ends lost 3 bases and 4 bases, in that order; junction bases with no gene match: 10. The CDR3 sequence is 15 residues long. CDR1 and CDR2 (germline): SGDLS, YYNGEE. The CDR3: CASSALGTDGYEQYF. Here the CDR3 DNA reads TGTGCCAGCAGCGCCTTAGGGACAGACGGGTACGAGCAGTACTTC. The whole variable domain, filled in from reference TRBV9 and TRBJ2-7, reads DSGVTQTPKHLITATGQRVTLRCSPRSGDLSVYWYQQSLDQGLQFLIQYYNGEERAKGNILERFSAQQFPDLHSELNLSSLELGDSALYFCASSALGTDGYEQYFGPGTRLTVT.

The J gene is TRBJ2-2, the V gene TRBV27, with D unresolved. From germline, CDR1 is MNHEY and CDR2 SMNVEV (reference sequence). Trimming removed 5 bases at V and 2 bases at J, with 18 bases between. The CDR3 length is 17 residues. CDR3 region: CASSTTTFHQNTGELFF. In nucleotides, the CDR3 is TGTGCCAGCAGTACGACAACATTCCACCAAAACACCGGGGAGCTGTTTTTT.

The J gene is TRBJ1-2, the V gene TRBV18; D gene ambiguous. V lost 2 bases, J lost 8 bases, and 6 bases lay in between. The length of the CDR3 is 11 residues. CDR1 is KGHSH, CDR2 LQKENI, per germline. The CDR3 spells CASSPGHGYTF. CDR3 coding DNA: TGTGCCAGCTCACCAGGTCACGGCTACACCTTC.

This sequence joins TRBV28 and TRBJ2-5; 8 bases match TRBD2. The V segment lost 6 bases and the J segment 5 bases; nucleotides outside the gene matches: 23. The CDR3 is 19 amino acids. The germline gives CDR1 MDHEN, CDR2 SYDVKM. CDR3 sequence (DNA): TGTGCCAGCAGCCCCATGGTGGGAGCGGGGGACGCGCTGGTGGAGACCCAGTACTTC. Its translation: CASSPMVGAGDALVETQYF.

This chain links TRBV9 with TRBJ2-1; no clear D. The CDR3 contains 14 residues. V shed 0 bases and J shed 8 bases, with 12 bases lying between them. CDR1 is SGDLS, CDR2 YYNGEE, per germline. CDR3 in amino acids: CASSVATLGYEQFF. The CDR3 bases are TGTGCCAGCAGCGTAGCTACCTTGGGCTATGAGCAGTTCTTC.